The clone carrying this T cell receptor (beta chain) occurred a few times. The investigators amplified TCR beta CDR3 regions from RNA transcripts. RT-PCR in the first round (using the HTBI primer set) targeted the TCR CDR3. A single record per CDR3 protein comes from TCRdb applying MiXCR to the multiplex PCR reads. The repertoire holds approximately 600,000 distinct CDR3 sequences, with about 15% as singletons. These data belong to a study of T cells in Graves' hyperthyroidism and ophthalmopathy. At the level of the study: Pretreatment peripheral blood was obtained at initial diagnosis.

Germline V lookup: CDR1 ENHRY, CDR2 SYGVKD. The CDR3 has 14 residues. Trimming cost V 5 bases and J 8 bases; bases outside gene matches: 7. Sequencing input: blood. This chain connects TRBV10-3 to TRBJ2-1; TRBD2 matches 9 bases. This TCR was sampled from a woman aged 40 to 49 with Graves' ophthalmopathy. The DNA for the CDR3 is TGTGCCATCAGTCCGGGACTAGCAACCCATGAGCAGTTCTTC. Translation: CAISPGLATHEQFF.